This note documents a single T cell receptor beta chain sequence. Other DNA sequences within the sample encode an identical CDR3. This sample was taken from a study of blood T cell repertoires in COVID-19. Study-wide context: T cells, B-cell-depleted T cells, or PBMCs provided the cDNA or gDNA that served as material.

Generated by immunoSEQ multiplex PCR, the TCRdb table keeps only in-frame clones and is missing some. The sample contains around 190,000 clones, roughly 89% of which appear only once. The clonotype originates from a man younger than 35 with acute COVID-19. Specimen: PBMCs or T cells enriched from blood (not recorded which).

The CDR3 coding sequence is TGTGCCAGCAGTTTGCAGGGAAGCAATCAGCCCCAGCATTTT. Amino acids: CASSLQGSNQPQHF. This chain connects TRBV27 to TRBJ1-5; D possibly corresponds to TRBD1 (5 bases). This CDR3 contains 14 residues. V was clipped by 3 bases and J by 1 base, with 7 bases between them. Per the germline V gene, CDR1 is MNHEY and CDR2 is SMNVEV (reference sequence).